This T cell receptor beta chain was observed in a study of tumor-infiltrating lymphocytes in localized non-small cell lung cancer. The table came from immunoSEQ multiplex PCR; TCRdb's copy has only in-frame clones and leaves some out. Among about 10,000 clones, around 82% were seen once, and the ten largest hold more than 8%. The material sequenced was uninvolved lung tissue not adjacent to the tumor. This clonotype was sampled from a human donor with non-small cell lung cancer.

The chain's CDR3 is CASSPAGQVFYEQYF. CDR3 coding DNA: TGCGCCAGCAGCCCAGCGGGACAGGTATTCTACGAGCAGTACTTC. This chain links TRBV4-1 with TRBJ2-7, with a possible D match to TRBD1 (8 bases). The V gene lost 4 bases and the J gene lost 3 bases, with 16 bases spanning the gap. Germline-derived CDR1 and CDR2 are MGHRA and YSYEKL. This CDR3 has 15 residues.